This T cell receptor (beta chain) was recovered during a study of tumor-infiltrating lymphocytes in primary liver carcinoma. In the study overall: Per sample, productive TCRbeta reads numbered roughly 3.5 to 7.5 million, similar across tissue types. Notes on the study in general: Only about 7.5-24% of top clones showed up in all five tumor regions.

This clonotype was detected a few times. Antigen unknown. Relative to the germline gene, one junction end is altered; a read error may explain this. Making TCR beta cDNA involved around 520 ng total RNA and a constant-region primer. Library construction for TCR beta comprised three nested multiplex PCR rounds performed with slightly modified ARM-PCR. A C-beta reverse primer and TRBV1-TRBV30 forward primers served in each of the first two PCR rounds, at about 10 cycles apiece. TCRdb used MiXCR to reprocess the multiplex PCR reads, holding one entry per CDR3 protein. The sample contains about 22,000 distinct CDR3 sequences, 80% of which appear only once. Between roughly 17 and 30 mg of unsorted bulk tissue served as the source from which RNA and DNA were co-extracted. Germline CDR1 and CDR2: SQVTM and ANQGSEA. The CDR3 has 11 residues.

The V gene is TRBV29-1, the J gene TRBJ2-7, with 9 bases that match TRBD1. The clonotype originates from a woman younger than 45 with primary liver carcinoma and hepatitis B virus infection. Sequenced input: liver tumor tissue from sampling region 2. The sample's subset: tumor region T2, inferior pole. The CDR3 protein is CTVGTGYEQYF. In nucleotides, the CDR3 is TGCACTGTCGGGACAGGGTATGAGCAATACTTC.